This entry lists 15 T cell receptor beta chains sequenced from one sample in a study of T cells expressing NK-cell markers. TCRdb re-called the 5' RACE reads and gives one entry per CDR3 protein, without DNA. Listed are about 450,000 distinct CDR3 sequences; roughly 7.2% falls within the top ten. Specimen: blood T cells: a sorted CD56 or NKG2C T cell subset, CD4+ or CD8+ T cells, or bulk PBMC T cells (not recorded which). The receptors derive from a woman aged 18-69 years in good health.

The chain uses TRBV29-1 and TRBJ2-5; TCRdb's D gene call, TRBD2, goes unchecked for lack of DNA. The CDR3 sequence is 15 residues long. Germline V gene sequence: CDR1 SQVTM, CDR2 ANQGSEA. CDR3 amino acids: CSAIGLGRGKETQYF.

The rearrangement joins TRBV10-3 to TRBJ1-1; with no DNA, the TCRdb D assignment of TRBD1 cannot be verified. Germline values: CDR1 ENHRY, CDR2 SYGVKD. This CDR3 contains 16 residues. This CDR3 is CATSGTGEFGNTEAFF.

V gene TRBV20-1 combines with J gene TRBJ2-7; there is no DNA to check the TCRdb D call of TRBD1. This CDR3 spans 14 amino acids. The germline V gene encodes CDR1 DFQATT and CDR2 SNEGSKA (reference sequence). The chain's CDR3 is CSVPRGGQGYEQYF.

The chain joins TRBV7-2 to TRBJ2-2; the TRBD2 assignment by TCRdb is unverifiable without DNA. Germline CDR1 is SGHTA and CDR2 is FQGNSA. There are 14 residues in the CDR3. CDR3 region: CASSLVEASGELFF.

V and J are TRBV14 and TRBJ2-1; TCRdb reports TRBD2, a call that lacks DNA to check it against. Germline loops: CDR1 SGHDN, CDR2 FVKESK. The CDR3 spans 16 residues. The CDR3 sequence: CASSRYSGSSYNEQFF.

The CDR3 is CASSTGLAGGYNEQFF. V usage is TRBV5-4 and J usage is TRBJ2-1; no DNA is available, so the TRBD2 call from TCRdb remains unchecked. The germline gives CDR1 SGHNT, CDR2 YYREEE (reference sequence). The CDR3 totals 16 residues.

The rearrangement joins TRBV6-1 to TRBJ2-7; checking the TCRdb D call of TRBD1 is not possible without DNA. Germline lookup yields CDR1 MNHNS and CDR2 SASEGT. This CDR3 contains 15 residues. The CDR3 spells CASTRTGTGFYEQYF.

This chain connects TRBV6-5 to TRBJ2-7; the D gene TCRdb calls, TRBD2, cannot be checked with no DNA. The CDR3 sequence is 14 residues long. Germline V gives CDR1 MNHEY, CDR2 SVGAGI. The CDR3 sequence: CASSYEGSRYEQYF.

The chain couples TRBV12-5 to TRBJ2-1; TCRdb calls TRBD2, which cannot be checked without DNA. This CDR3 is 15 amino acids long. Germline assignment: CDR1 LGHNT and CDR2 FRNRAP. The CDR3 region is CASGLGLAEYNEQFF.

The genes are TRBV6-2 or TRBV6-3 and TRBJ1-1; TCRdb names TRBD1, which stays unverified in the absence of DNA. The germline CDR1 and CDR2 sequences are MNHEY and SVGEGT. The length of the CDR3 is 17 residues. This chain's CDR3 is CASSYHDRGPRNTEAFF.

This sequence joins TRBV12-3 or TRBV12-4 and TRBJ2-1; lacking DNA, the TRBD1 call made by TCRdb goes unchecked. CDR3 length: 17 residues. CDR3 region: CASSLEGPRDSYNEQFF.

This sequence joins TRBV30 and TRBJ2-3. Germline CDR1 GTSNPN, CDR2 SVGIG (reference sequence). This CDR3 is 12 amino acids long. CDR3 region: CAWRLAPDTQYF.

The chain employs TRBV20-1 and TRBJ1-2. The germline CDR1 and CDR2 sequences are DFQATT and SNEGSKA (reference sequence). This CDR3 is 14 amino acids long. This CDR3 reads CSASMEGEGYGYTF.

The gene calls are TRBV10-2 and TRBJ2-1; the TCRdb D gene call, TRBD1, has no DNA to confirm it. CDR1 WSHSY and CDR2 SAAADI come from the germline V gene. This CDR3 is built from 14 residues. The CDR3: CASKTGQGTNEQFF.

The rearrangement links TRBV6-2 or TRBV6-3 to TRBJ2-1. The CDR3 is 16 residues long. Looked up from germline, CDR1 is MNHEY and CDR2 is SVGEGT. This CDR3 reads CASSYSDRSSYNEQFF.